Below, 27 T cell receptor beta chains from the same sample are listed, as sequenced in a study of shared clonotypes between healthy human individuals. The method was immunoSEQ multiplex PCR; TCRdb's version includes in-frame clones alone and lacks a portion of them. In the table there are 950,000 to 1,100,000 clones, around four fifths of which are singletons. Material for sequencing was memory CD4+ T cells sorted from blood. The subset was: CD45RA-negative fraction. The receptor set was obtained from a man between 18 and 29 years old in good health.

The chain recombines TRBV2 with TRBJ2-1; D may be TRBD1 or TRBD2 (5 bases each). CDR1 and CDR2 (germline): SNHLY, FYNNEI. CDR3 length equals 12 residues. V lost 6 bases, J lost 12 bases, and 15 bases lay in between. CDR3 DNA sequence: TGTGCCAGCAGCGCCGGGACCGTGGGGCAGTTCTTC. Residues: CASSAGTVGQFF.

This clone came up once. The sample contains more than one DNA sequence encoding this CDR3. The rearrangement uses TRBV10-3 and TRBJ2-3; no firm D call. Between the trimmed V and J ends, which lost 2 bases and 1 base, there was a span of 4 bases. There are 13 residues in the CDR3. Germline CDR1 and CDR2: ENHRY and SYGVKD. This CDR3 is CAISEAGTDTQYF. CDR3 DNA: TGTGCCATCAGTGAGGCTGGCACAGATACGCAGTATTTT.

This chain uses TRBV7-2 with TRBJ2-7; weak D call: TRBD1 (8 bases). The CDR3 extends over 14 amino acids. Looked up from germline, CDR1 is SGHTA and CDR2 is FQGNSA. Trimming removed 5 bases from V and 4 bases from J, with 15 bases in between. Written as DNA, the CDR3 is TGTGCCAGCAGCCCCACAGGGGGGGGATACGAGCAGTACTTC. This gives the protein CASSPTGGGYEQYF.

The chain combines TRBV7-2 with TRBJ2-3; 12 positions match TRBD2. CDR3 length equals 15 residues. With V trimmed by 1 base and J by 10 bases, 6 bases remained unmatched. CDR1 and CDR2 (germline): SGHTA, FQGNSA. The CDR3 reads CASSLGATSGGSQYF. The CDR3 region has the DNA TGTGCCAGCAGCTTAGGGGCGACTAGCGGGGGTTCGCAGTATTTT.

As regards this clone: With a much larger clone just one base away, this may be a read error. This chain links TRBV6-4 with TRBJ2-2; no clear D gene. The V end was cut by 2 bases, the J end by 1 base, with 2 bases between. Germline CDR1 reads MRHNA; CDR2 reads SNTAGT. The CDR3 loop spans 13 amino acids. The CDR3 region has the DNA TGTGCCAGCAGTGACAGGAACACCGGGGAGCTGTTTTTT. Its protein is CASSDRNTGELFF.

The CDR3 region is CAWSVRTGTEAFF. CDR3 DNA sequence: TGTGCCTGGAGTGTACGCACAGGGACTGAAGCTTTCTTT. The chain employs TRBV30 and TRBJ1-1; a possible D gene is TRBD1 (6 bases). From germline, CDR1 is GTSNPN and CDR2 SVGIG (reference sequence). V lost 0 bases, J lost 5 bases, and 10 bases lay in between. The CDR3 has 13 residues.

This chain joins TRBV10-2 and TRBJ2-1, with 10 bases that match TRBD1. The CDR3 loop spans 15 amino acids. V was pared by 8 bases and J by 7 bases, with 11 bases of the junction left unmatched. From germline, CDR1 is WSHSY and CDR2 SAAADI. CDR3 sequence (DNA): TGCGCCAGCGGCCGCAGGGACAGGGGATCTAATGAGCAGTTCTTC. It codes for CASGRRDRGSNEQFF.

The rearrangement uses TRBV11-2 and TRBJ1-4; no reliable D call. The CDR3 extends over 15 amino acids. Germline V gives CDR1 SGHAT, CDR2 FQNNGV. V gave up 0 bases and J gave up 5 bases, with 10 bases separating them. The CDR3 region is CASSLDWETNEKLFF. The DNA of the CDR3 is TGTGCCAGCAGCTTAGATTGGGAGACGAATGAAAAACTGTTTTTT.

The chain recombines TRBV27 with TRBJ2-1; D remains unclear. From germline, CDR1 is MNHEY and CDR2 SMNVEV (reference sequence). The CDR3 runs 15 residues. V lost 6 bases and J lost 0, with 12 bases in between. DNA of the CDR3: TGTGCCAGCAGAATGGGGTGGGACTCCTACAATGAGCAGTTCTTC. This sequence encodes CASRMGWDSYNEQFF.

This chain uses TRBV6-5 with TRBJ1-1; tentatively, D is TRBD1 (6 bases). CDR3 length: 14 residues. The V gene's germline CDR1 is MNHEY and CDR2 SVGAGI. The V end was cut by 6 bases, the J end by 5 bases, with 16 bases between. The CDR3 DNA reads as TGTGCCAGCAGCCTACAGGGATTCGGGACTGAAGCTTTCTTT. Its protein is CASSLQGFGTEAFF.

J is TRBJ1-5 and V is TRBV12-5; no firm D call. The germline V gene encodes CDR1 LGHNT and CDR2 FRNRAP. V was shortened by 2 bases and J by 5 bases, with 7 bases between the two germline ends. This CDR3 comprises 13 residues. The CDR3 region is CASGLLEDQPQHF. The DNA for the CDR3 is TGTGCTAGTGGTTTGTTGGAGGATCAGCCCCAGCATTTT. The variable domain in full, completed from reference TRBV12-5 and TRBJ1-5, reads DARVTQTPRHKVTEMGQEVTMRCQPILGHNTVFWYRQTMMQGLELLAYFRNRAPLDDSGMPKDRFSAEMPDATLATLKIQPSEPRDSAVYFCASGLLEDQPQHFGDGTRLSIL.

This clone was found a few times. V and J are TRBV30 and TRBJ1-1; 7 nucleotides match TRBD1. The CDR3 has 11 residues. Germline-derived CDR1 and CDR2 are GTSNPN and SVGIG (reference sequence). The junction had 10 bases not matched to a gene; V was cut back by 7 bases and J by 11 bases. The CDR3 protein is CALSGGSWAFF. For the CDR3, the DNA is TGTGCCTTATCAGGGGGTAGCTGGGCTTTCTTT.

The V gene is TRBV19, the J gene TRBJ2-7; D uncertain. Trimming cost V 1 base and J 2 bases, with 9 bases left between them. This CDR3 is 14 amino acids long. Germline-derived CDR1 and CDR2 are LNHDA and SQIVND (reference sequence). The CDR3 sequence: CASSIGLRTYEQYF. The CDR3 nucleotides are TGTGCCAGTAGTATAGGACTCAGAACCTACGAGCAGTACTTC.

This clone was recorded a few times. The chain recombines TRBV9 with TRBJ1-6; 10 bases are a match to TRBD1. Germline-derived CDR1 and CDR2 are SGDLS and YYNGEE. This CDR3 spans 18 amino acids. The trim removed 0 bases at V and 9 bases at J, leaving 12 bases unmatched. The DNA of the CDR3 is TGTGCCAGCAGCGTAGGACCAGTTGGGACAGGGGCCCTTTCACCCCTCCACTTT. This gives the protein CASSVGPVGTGALSPLHF.

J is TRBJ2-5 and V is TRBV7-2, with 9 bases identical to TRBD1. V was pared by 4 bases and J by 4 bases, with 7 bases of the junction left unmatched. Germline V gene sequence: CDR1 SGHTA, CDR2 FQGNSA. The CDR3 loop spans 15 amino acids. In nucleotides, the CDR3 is TGTGCCAGCAGCTCGGGACAGGGTCGTTCAGAGACCCAGTACTTC. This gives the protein CASSSGQGRSETQYF.

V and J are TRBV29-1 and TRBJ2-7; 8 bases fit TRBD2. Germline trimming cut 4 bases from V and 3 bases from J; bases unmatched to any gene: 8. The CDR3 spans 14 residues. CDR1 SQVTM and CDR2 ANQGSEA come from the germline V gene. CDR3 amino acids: CSVALGTSGYEQYF. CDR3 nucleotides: TGCAGCGTTGCGTTAGGCACTAGCGGCTACGAGCAGTACTTC.

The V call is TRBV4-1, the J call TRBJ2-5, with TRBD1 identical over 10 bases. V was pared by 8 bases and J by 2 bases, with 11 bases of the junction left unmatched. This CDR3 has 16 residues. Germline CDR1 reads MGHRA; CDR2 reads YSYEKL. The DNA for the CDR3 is TGCGCCAGCCGGTACTCCGGACAGGGGGAACAAGAGACCCAGTACTTC. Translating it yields CASRYSGQGEQETQYF.

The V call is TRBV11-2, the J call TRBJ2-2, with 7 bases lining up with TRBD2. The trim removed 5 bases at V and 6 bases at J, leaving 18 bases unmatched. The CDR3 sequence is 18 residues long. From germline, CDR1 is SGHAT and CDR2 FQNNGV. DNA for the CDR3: TGTGCCAGCAGCCCGGGACTACTGGCTCCCTCTCCCGCCGGGGAGCTGTTTTTT. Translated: CASSPGLLAPSPAGELFF.

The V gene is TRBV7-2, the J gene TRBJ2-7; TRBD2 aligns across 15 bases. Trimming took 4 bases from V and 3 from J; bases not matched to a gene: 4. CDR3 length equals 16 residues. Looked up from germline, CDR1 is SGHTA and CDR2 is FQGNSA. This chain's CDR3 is CASSSRTSGRVYEQYF. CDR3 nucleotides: TGTGCCAGCAGCTCCAGGACTAGCGGGAGGGTCTACGAGCAGTACTTC.

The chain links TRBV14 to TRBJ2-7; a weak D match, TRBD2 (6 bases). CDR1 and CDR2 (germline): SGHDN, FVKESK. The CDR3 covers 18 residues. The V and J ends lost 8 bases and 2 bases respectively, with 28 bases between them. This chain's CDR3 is CASPAPGGAGEDPYEQYF. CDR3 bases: TGTGCCAGCCCAGCCCCAGGAGGAGCCGGGGAGGATCCCTACGAGCAGTACTTC.

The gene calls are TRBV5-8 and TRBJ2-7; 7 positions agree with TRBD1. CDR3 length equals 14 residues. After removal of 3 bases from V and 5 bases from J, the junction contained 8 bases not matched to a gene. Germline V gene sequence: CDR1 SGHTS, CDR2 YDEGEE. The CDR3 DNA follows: TGTGCCAGCAGCTCCGACAGGGTTGGAAACGAGCAGTACTTC. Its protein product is CASSSDRVGNEQYF. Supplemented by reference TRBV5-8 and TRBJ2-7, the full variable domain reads EAGVTQSPTHLIKTRGQQATLRCSPISGHTSVYWYQQALGLGLQFLLWYDEGEERNRGNFPPRFSGRQFPNYSSELNVNALELEDSALYLCASSSDRVGNEQYFGPGTRLTVT.

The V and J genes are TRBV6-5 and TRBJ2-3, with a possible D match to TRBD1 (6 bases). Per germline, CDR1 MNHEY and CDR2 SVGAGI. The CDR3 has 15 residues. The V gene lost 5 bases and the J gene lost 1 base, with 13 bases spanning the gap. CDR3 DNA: TGTGCCAGCAGTCGATCTGGACAGCGCACAGATACGCAGTATTTT. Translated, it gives CASSRSGQRTDTQYF.

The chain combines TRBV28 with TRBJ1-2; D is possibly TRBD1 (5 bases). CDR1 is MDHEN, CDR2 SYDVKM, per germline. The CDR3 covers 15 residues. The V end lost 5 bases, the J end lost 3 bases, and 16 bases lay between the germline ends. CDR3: CASSTPAGFDYGYTF. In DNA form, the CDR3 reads TGTGCCAGCAGTACTCCGGCAGGGTTCGACTATGGCTACACCTTC.

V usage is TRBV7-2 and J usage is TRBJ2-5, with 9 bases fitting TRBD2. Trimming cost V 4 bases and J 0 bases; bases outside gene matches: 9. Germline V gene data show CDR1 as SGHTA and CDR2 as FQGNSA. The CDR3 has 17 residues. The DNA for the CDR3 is TGTGCCAGCAGCTCCGGCTGGGGACTAGCTAACCAAGAGACCCAGTACTTC. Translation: CASSSGWGLANQETQYF.

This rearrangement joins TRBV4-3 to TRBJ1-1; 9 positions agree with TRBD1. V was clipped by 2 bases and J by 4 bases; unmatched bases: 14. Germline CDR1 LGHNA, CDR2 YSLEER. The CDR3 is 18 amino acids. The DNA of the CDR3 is TGCGCCAGCAGCCAACGGGTCTCGGACAGGGGACGTGGCACTGAAGCTTTCTTT. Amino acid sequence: CASSQRVSDRGRGTEAFF.

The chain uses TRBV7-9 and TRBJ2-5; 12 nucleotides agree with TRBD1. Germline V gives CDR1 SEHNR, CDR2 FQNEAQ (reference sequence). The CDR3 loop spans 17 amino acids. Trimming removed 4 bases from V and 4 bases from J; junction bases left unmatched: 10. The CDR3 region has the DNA TGTGCCAGCAGCTCGGGACAGGGGGCGACGGTGGGAGAGACCCAGTACTTC. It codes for CASSSGQGATVGETQYF.

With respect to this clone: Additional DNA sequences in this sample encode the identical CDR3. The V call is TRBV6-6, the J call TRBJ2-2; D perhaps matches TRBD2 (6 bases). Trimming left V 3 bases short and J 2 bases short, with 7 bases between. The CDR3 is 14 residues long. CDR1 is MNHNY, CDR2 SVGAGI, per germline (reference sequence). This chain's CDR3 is CASSYSGNTGELFF. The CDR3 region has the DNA TGTGCCAGCAGTTATAGCGGTAACACCGGGGAGCTGTTTTTT.